Listed here are 21 T cell receptor beta chains from one sample, sequenced in a study of OX40 agonist ivuxolimab in advanced cancers. Profiled with immunoSEQ multiplex PCR; TCRdb holds only in-frame clones, not every one. Among 20,000 to 25,000 clones listed, around three quarters were seen once. The sequencing here drew on CD4+ or CD8+ T cells sorted from blood, taken in a trial of the OX40 agonist ivuxolimab. The receptor source for this set is an adult with an advanced solid tumor such as melanoma, head and neck, liver or kidney cancer.

The chain joins TRBV19 to TRBJ2-1; no clear D. The CDR3 is 14 amino acids. Germline V gene data show CDR1 as LNHDA and CDR2 as SQIVND (reference sequence). V was trimmed by 3 bases and J by 0 bases, leaving 6 bases between them. The CDR3 DNA is TGTGCCAGTAGTATCTCCCGCTCCTACAATGAGCAGTTCTTC. Protein sequence: CASSISRSYNEQFF.

V usage is TRBV4-3 and J usage is TRBJ2-7, with TRBD1 matching 10 bases. In germline, CDR1 is LGHNA, CDR2 YSLEER. The CDR3 runs to 15 residues. The J segment lost 2 bases and the V segment lost 8 bases, leaving 9 bases of the junction unmatched. The CDR3 loop reads CASRVRDRGPYEQYF. The CDR3 bases are TGCGCCAGCCGCGTAAGGGACAGGGGTCCCTACGAGCAGTACTTC.

The chain carries TRBV7-9 and TRBJ2-3, with TRBD2 matching over 12 bases. The V gene's germline CDR1 is SEHNR and CDR2 FQNEAQ (reference sequence). V trimming: 7 bases; J trimming: 4 bases; junction bases outside the gene matches: 9. The CDR3 is 16 residues long. CDR3 in amino acids: CASIYSSGGAPDTQYF. CDR3 bases: TGTGCCAGCATCTACTCTAGCGGGGGGGCCCCAGATACGCAGTATTTT. The full variable domain, in which reference TRBV7-9 and TRBJ2-3 provide the parts outside the CDR3, is DTGVSQNPRHKITKRGQNVTFRCDPISEHNRLYWYRQTLGQGPEFLTYFQNEAQLEKSRLLSDRFSAERPKGSFSTLEIQRTEQGDSAMYLCASIYSSGGAPDTQYFGPGTRLTVL.

The rearrangement uses TRBV11-2 and TRBJ2-7; no clear D. CDR1 is SGHAT and CDR2 is FQNNGV in the germline V gene. The CDR3 is made up of 14 amino acids. The V end was cut by 1 base, the J end by 0 bases, with 7 bases between. The CDR3 nucleotides are TGTGCCAGCAGCTTAGGTGCCAGCTCCTACGAGCAGTACTTC. Its translation: CASSLGASSYEQYF.

J is TRBJ2-1 and V is TRBV30; D is unclear. Trimming removed 2 bases at V and 4 bases at J, with 6 bases between. CDR3 length: 12 amino acids. CDR1 and CDR2 (germline): GTSNPN, SVGIG (reference sequence). The CDR3 bases are TGTGCCTGGAGTATGGGTTACAATGAGCAGTTCTTC. Translation gives CAWSMGYNEQFF.

The rearrangement uses TRBV7-3 and TRBJ1-2; no reliable D call. The V and J ends lost 6 bases and 3 bases respectively, with 14 bases between them. This CDR3 is built from 14 residues. The V gene's germline CDR1 is SGHTA and CDR2 FQGTGA. As DNA, the CDR3 is TGTGCCAGCAGTCCTTCCCGGGGTGACTATGGCTACACCTTC. This sequence encodes CASSPSRGDYGYTF.

V and J are TRBV6-1 and TRBJ1-2; unclear D gene. V lost 5 bases and J 5 bases, leaving 9 bases between the germline ends. This CDR3 has 12 amino acids. Germline V lookup: CDR1 MNHNS, CDR2 SASEGT. The CDR3 reads CASSLGGYGYTF. For the CDR3, the DNA is TGTGCCAGCAGTCTTGGAGGATATGGCTACACCTTC.

The chain links TRBV7-9 to TRBJ2-7; no clear D gene. Germline lookup yields CDR1 SEHNR and CDR2 FQNEAQ (reference sequence). There are 13 residues in the CDR3. Deletions cut 2 bases from V and 2 bases from J, with 7 bases between. The CDR3 DNA reads as TGTGCCAGCAGCTTACTAGAGACCTACGAGCAGTACTTC. Translating gives CASSLLETYEQYF.

This chain links TRBV9 with TRBJ2-1, with a weak D call TRBD2 (5 bases). The germline V gene has CDR1 SGDLS and CDR2 YYNGEE. The CDR3 loop spans 14 amino acids. The V end lost 3 bases, the J end lost 0 bases, and 7 bases lay between the germline ends. This chain's CDR3 is CASSDEGSYNEQFF. CDR3 nucleotides: TGTGCCAGCAGCGACGAGGGCTCCTACAATGAGCAGTTCTTC.

The rearrangement uses TRBV6-4 and TRBJ2-3, with 11 bases aligning to TRBD2. The germline gives CDR1 MRHNA, CDR2 SNTAGT. V lost 0 bases and J lost 4; bases outside the gene matches: 0. The CDR3 consists of 15 residues. This CDR3 is CASSDSSGGADTQYF. The DNA of the CDR3 is TGTGCCAGCAGTGACTCTAGCGGGGGGGCAGATACGCAGTATTTT.

The chain has TRBV4-3 and TRBJ1-1; maybe TRBD1 (6 bases). The V gene's germline CDR1 is LGHNA and CDR2 YSLEER. There are 15 residues in the CDR3. Trimming took off 0 bases at V and 4 bases at J, with 12 bases between the two ends. The CDR3 here is CASSQDSRGATEAFF. The CDR3 nucleotides read TGCGCCAGCAGCCAAGATAGCAGGGGTGCCACTGAAGCTTTCTTT.

DNA for the CDR3: TGTGCCAGTAATAGACAGGGGGCTTACACTGAAGCTTTCTTT. It codes for CASNRQGAYTEAFF. V and J are TRBV19 and TRBJ1-1, with 10 bases matching TRBD1. This CDR3 has 14 amino acids. J was trimmed by 3 bases and V by 7 bases; bases with no gene match: 5. The germline gives CDR1 LNHDA, CDR2 SQIVND (reference sequence).

This chain uses TRBV4-3 with TRBJ1-4, with TRBD1 matching 7 bases. Germline loops: CDR1 LGHNA, CDR2 YSLEER. After removal of 4 bases from V and 8 bases from J, the junction contained 13 bases not matched to a gene. The CDR3 covers 16 residues. The chain's CDR3 is CASSPELGQGDEKLFF. DNA for the CDR3: TGCGCCAGCAGCCCAGAATTGGGGCAGGGGGACGAAAAACTGTTTTTT.

This clone was observed a few times. The chain combines TRBV5-1 with TRBJ1-5; D is undetermined. The V gene lost 6 bases and the J gene lost 0 bases, with 16 bases spanning the gap. The CDR3 contains 16 residues. CDR1 is SGHRS, CDR2 YFSETQ, per germline. CDR3 region: CASTDYLIYSNQPQHF. CDR3 bases: TGCGCCAGCACCGACTACCTGATTTATAGCAATCAGCCCCAGCATTTT.

The V and J genes are TRBV29-1 and TRBJ2-2; 10 bases map to TRBD1. The germline V gene encodes CDR1 SQVTM and CDR2 ANQGSEA. V lost 5 bases to trimming and J lost 6 bases; unmatched junction nucleotides: 3. The CDR3 length is 13 residues. The CDR3 is CSVPGTGAGELFF. CDR3 in DNA: TGCAGCGTTCCCGGGACAGGGGCCGGGGAGCTGTTTTTT.

The sample holds one count of this clone. The chain employs TRBV28 and TRBJ1-1; D is ambiguous. The germline V gene encodes CDR1 MDHEN and CDR2 SYDVKM. This CDR3 comprises 11 residues. The ends were cut back, 8 bases at V and 7 bases at J, with 11 bases in the middle. CDR3 DNA: TGTGCCAGCGTATTAGGGATTGAAGCTTTCTTT. The encoded protein is CASVLGIEAFF.

The rearrangement uses TRBV6-5 and TRBJ2-5; D might be TRBD2 (6 bases). Between the trimmed V and J ends, which lost 2 bases and 6 bases, there was a span of 10 bases. Germline lookup yields CDR1 MNHEY and CDR2 SVGAGI. The CDR3 runs to 13 residues. CDR3 nucleotide sequence: TGTGCCAGCAGTTACGGAGGGGATAAGACCCAGTACTTC. Amino acids: CASSYGGDKTQYF.

This chain uses TRBV7-2 with TRBJ2-7, with D uncertain. V dropped 4 bases and J dropped 7 bases, with 14 bases sitting between them. This CDR3 is 13 amino acids long. CDR1 and CDR2 (germline): SGHTA, FQGNSA. The CDR3, as DNA: TGTGCCAGCAGCTCGGAGACTTATTTGGAGCAGTACTTC. Protein: CASSSETYLEQYF.

The rearrangement joins TRBV6-1 to TRBJ1-2; 9 bases are shared with TRBD1. Per the germline V gene, CDR1 is MNHNS and CDR2 is SASEGT. This CDR3 comprises 17 residues. V trimming: 0 bases; J trimming: 6 bases; junction bases outside the gene matches: 11. CDR3 nucleotides: TGTGCCAGCAGTGAAGCGCGAAGGACAGGGGTATTCGATGGCTACACCTTC. Translation gives CASSEARRTGVFDGYTF.

The sample holds a few counts of this clone. The chain couples TRBV7-6 to TRBJ2-1; TRBD2 is a possible D gene (7 bases). Germline V CDR1 and CDR2: SGHVS, FNYEAQ. The ends were cut back, 0 bases at V and 10 bases at J, with 28 bases in the middle. The CDR3 runs to 19 residues. CDR3 DNA: TGTGCCAGCAGCTTAGCTAAACGTGGGGGGGCGGTTATGTTACACGAGCAGTTCTTC. Translation: CASSLAKRGGAVMLHEQFF.

The chain couples TRBV19 to TRBJ2-1, with 9 bases that match TRBD2. This CDR3 is 15 amino acids long. From germline, CDR1 is LNHDA and CDR2 SQIVND (reference sequence). V trimming: 1 base; J trimming: 9 bases; junction bases outside the gene matches: 7. Here the CDR3 DNA reads TGTGCCAGTAGTATAGTGGGCGGGGGGGCCTCTGAGCAGTTCTTC. It codes for CASSIVGGGASEQFF. Full variable domain (remainder filled in from reference TRBV19 and TRBJ2-1): DGGITQSPKYLFRKEGQNVTLSCEQNLNHDAMYWYRQDPGQGLRLIYYSQIVNDFQKGDIAEGYSVSREKKESFPLTVTSAQKNPTAFYLCASSIVGGGASEQFFGPGTRLTVL.